Following are 31 T cell receptor beta chains from one sample sequenced in a study of CD8+CD57+ T cells in acquired aplastic anemia. The authors sequenced patients whose flow cytometry had shown CD8+CD57+ cell expansion. TCR beta VDJ and CDR3 profiling used genomic DNA as template. TCRdb re-called the reads through MiXCR, storing one row per CDR3 protein. The sample yields about 160,000 distinct CDR3 sequences, 40% to 50% seen once. The sample was sorted CD4+, CD8+, or CD8+CD57+ T cells (not recorded which) from PBMCs. Receptor source: a human donor with aplastic anemia.

This clonotype was picked up many times. The CDR3 region has the DNA TGTGCCAGCAGTGTTCCGGGACAGATAGTGAGTGAGCAGTTCTTC. Its translation: CASSVPGQIVSEQFF. The chain is built from TRBV25-1 and TRBJ2-1, with 7 bases aligning to TRBD1. Germline lookup yields CDR1 MGHDK and CDR2 SYGVNS. The length of the CDR3 is 15 residues. Losses at the gene ends were 4 bases for V and 9 bases for J; bases not matched to a gene: 12.

This clonotype was seen many times. The CDR3 loop is CASRRRNSDTQYF. CDR3 coding DNA: TGTGCCAGCAGGCGACGGAATTCGGATACGCAGTATTTT. The chain has TRBV13 and TRBJ2-3; D remains ambiguous. The CDR3 length is 13 residues. Trimming took 6 bases from V and 6 from J, leaving 13 bases between them. The V gene's germline CDR1 is PRHDT and CDR2 FYEKMQ (reference sequence).

The chain carries TRBV6-5 and TRBJ2-7; 7 bases fit TRBD1. This CDR3 is 15 amino acids long. From germline, CDR1 is MNHEY and CDR2 SVGAGI. V lost 0 bases and J lost 0; bases outside the gene matches: 2. This CDR3 is CASSYSNRGSYEQYF. CDR3 nucleotide sequence: TGTGCCAGCAGTTACTCAAACAGGGGCTCCTACGAGCAGTACTTC.

Points on this clonotype: The germline gene is not matched at one end of the junction; a read error may be the cause. The chain combines TRBV7-7 with TRBJ2-7; D is ambiguous. The CDR3 spans 13 residues. Germline V gene sequence: CDR1 SSHAT, CDR2 FNYEAQ (reference sequence). CDR3 DNA: TGTGCTAGCAGCTCCGACGGAACCTACGAGCAGTACTTC. Its translation is CASSSDGTYEQYF.

Comment on this clonotype: A much larger clone differs by one base, so this may be a read error. The chain combines TRBV12-3 or TRBV12-4 with TRBJ1-2, with D perhaps TRBD1 (6 bases). The CDR3 consists of 15 residues. The V gene lost 8 bases and the J gene lost 5 bases, with 21 bases spanning the gap. This chain's CDR3 is CASGRQGHTTYGYTF. CDR3 coding DNA: TGTGCCAGCGGGAGGCAGGGACACACAACTTATGGCTACACCTTC.

This clonotype was found many times. The chain carries TRBV12-3 or TRBV12-4 and TRBJ2-7; 8 bases match TRBD1. This CDR3 is built from 15 residues. Unmatched junction bases numbered 12, after V lost 6 bases and J lost 5 bases. Written as DNA, the CDR3 is TGTGCCAGCAGGTTCGACAGGGGTGAAACCCACGAGCAGTACTTC. Translation: CASRFDRGETHEQYF.

V and J are TRBV24-1 and TRBJ1-3; D is undetermined. V was cut by 5 bases and J by 2 bases, with 9 bases left in between. Germline assignment: CDR1 KGHDR and CDR2 SFDVKD. CDR3 length: 14 amino acids. This chain's CDR3 is CATSGGVTGNTIYF. CDR3 DNA sequence: TGTGCCACCAGTGGGGGTGTAACTGGAAACACCATATATTTT.

This clonotype turned up a few times. V and J are TRBV7-2 and TRBJ2-5; tentative D call: TRBD2 (5 bases). V was cut by 3 bases and J by 2 bases, with 7 bases left in between. The CDR3 sequence is 13 residues long. Germline loops: CDR1 SGHTA, CDR2 FQGNSA. CDR3 bases: TGTGCCAGCAGCTTCCGGGGACAAGAGACCCAGTACTTC. It specifies CASSFRGQETQYF.

With respect to this clonotype: One base away lies a much larger clone, so this may be a sequencing read error. V usage is TRBV3-1 and J usage is TRBJ2-1; the D gene is possibly TRBD2 (6 bases). Deletions cut 4 bases from V and 2 bases from J, with 12 bases between. CDR3 size: 15 residues. Germline values: CDR1 LGHDT, CDR2 YNNKEL (reference sequence). The CDR3 is CASSPGGYPYNEQFF. CDR3 DNA sequence: TGTGCCAGCAGCCCCGGGGGTTACCCCTACAATGAGCAGTTCTTC.

This chain links TRBV24-1 with TRBJ2-7, with D perhaps matching TRBD1 or TRBD2 (5 bases each). Deletions cut 4 bases from V and 6 bases from J, with 12 bases between. The CDR3 runs to 13 residues. The germline V gene has CDR1 KGHDR and CDR2 SFDVKD. CDR3 residues: CATSEGTGPEQYF. DNA of the CDR3: TGTGCCACCAGTGAGGGTACGGGGCCCGAGCAGTACTTC.

This clonotype has at least ten counts. This chain connects TRBV29-1 to TRBJ1-4; D remains ambiguous. The CDR3 covers 14 residues. Per the germline V gene, CDR1 is SQVTM and CDR2 is ANQGSEA. V gave up 6 bases and J gave up 4 bases, with 15 bases separating them. The CDR3: CSVNLPAHNEKLFF. Here the CDR3 DNA reads TGCAGCGTGAATTTACCGGCCCATAATGAAAAACTGTTTTTT.

Remarks on this clonotype: A clone one base away is much larger, so this may be a read error. The chain uses TRBV5-1 and TRBJ2-3; no clear D. The J call may be mistaken, given a closer DNA end match to TRBJ1-5. The CDR3 is 11 amino acids. CDR1 is SGHRS, CDR2 YFSETQ, per germline. DNA of the CDR3: TGCGCCAGCCGCGAGGCAGATACGCAGCATTTT. Its translation is CASREADTQHF.

The CDR3 sequence is CASSLSGRVATDTQYF. In nucleotides, the CDR3 is TGTGCCAGCAGCTTATCAGGCAGGGTGGCCACAGATACGCAGTATTTT. The chain is built from TRBV7-6 and TRBJ2-3; D is perhaps TRBD1 (5 bases). V was pared by 2 bases and J by 2 bases, with 14 bases between. CDR3 length equals 16 residues. Germline V gives CDR1 SGHVS, CDR2 FNYEAQ.

This chain uses TRBV15 with TRBJ1-5, with 8 nucleotides matching TRBD1. Germline CDR1 reads LNHNV; CDR2 reads YYDKDF (reference sequence). Trimming cost V 1 base and J 4 bases; bases outside gene matches: 0. The CDR3 is made up of 14 amino acids. The chain's CDR3 is CATSRGDRNQPQHF. The CDR3 nucleotides read TGTGCCACCAGCAGAGGGGACAGGAATCAGCCCCAGCATTTT.

The rearrangement links TRBV14 to TRBJ2-5; unclear D gene. Looked up from germline, CDR1 is SGHDN and CDR2 is FVKESK. The CDR3 consists of 12 residues. V was trimmed by 1 base and J by 7 bases, leaving 7 bases between them. The CDR3 DNA reads TGTGCCAGCAGCCAAGTCCTAAGGACCCAGTACTTC. This gives the protein CASSQVLRTQYF.

The V gene is TRBV5-5, the J gene TRBJ1-3; no clear D. CDR1 is SGHKS, CDR2 YYEKEE, per germline (reference sequence). The V and J ends lost 0 bases and 0 bases respectively, with 4 bases between them. The CDR3 runs to 14 residues. CDR3 nucleotide sequence: TGTGCCAGCAGCTTGGGGGGCTCTGGAAACACCATATATTTT. It yields the protein CASSLGGSGNTIYF. Combining the CDR3 with reference TRBV5-5 and TRBJ1-3 gives the whole variable domain DAGVTQSPTHLIKTRGQQVTLRCSPISGHKSVSWYQQVLGQGPQFIFQYYEKEERGRGNFPDRFSARQFPNYSSELNVNALLLGDSALYLCASSLGGSGNTIYFGEGSWLTVV.

This clonotype was detected a few times. V is TRBV7-6 and J is TRBJ1-5, with 8 positions matching TRBD1. CDR3 size: 14 residues. Germline-derived CDR1 and CDR2 are SGHVS and FNYEAQ. Unmatched junction bases numbered 4, after V lost 4 bases and J lost 5 bases. Written as DNA, the CDR3 is TGTGCCAGCAGCTATGGACAGGGAGATCAGCCCCAGCATTTT. Its translation: CASSYGQGDQPQHF.

The chain combines TRBV7-9 with TRBJ1-6; TRBD1 matches at 10 bases. The length of the CDR3 is 14 residues. Trimming cost V 4 bases and J 12 bases; bases outside gene matches: 6. In germline, CDR1 is SEHNR, CDR2 FQNEAQ (reference sequence). Here the CDR3 reads CASSSLDRGLPLHF. CDR3 DNA sequence: TGTGCCAGCAGCTCCCTGGACAGGGGGTTACCCCTCCACTTT.

The rearrangement joins TRBV7-8 to TRBJ1-1; D may be TRBD1 (6 bases). The V and J ends lost 5 bases and 3 bases respectively, with 19 bases between them. The CDR3 sequence is 16 residues long. The germline gives CDR1 SGHVS, CDR2 FQNEAQ. CDR3 sequence: CASSLNPGARDTEAFF. CDR3 DNA sequence: TGTGCCAGCAGCCTCAACCCGGGGGCGCGGGACACTGAAGCTTTCTTT. Looking up the rest from reference TRBV7-8 and TRBJ1-1 gives the full variable domain: GAGVSQSPRYKVAKRGQDVALRCDPISGHVSLFWYQQALGQGPEFLTYFQNEAQLDKSGLPSDRFFAERPEGSVSTLKIQRTQQEDSAVYLCASSLNPGARDTEAFFGQGTRLTVV.

This clonotype was seen a handful of times. The CDR3 sequence is CASSREDEQYF. In DNA form, the CDR3 reads TGTGCCAGCAGCCGCGAGGACGAGCAGTACTTC. V and J are TRBV4-2 and TRBJ2-7; D not resolved. V was clipped by 4 bases and J by 5 bases, with 6 bases between them. Germline V gene data show CDR1 as LGHNA and CDR2 as YNFKEQ. This CDR3 has 11 residues.

The chain is built from TRBV6-1 and TRBJ1-6, with D maybe TRBD1 (6 bases). The CDR3 extends over 14 amino acids. CDR1 and CDR2 (germline): MNHNS, SASEGT. The V gene lost 7 bases and the J gene lost 7 bases, with 14 bases spanning the gap. CDR3 in amino acids: CASKGGLTNSPLHF. CDR3 DNA sequence: TGTGCCAGCAAAGGGGGACTTACCAATTCACCCCTCCACTTT.

The rearrangement uses TRBV15 and TRBJ1-4, with D perhaps TRBD1 (6 bases). Trimming took 1 base from V and 8 from J, leaving 11 bases between them. The CDR3 runs to 14 residues. CDR1 and CDR2 from the germline V gene are LNHNV and YYDKDF (reference sequence). CDR3 sequence (DNA): TGTGCCACCAGCAGAGGCCGGGGGCAGGAAAAACTGTTTTTT. Translation: CATSRGRGQEKLFF. Using reference TRBV15 and TRBJ1-4 for the parts outside the CDR3, the full variable domain is DAMVIQNPRYQVTQFGKPVTLSCSQTLNHNVMYWYQQKSSQAPKLLFHYYDKDFNNEADTPDNFQSRRPNTSFCFLDIRSPGLGDTAMYLCATSRGRGQEKLFFGSGTQLSVL.

This clonotype was found once. The CDR3 DNA is TGTGCCACCAGTGATTCCCGACAGGGAGTAGGGGAGCAGTTCTTC. This translates into CATSDSRQGVGEQFF. V gene TRBV24-1 combines with J gene TRBJ2-1; TRBD1 aligns across 7 bases. Unmatched junction bases numbered 10, after V lost 2 bases and J lost 10 bases. The CDR3 has 15 amino acids. Looked up from germline, CDR1 is KGHDR and CDR2 is SFDVKD.

This clonotype was seen a single time. The chain combines TRBV10-3 with TRBJ2-7; 11 bases align to TRBD2. The CDR3 consists of 15 residues. Germline lookup yields CDR1 ENHRY and CDR2 SYGVKD. The ends lost 10 bases at V and 3 bases at J; junction bases unmatched: 11. The CDR3 DNA is TGTGCCAGCACCACCCTAGCGGGGGGCCTCTACGAGCAGTACTTC. Protein product: CASTTLAGGLYEQYF.

The chain recombines TRBV30 with TRBJ1-6, with D uncertain. V lost 1 base to trimming and J lost 5 bases, with 15 bases between them. Germline V CDR1 and CDR2: GTSNPN, SVGIG (reference sequence). CDR3 length: 16 amino acids. CDR3 in DNA: TGTGCCTGGAGTGGCGGGAGTATCCAAAATAATTCACCCCTCCACTTT. Translation gives CAWSGGSIQNNSPLHF.

The chain links TRBV6-2 or TRBV6-3 to TRBJ2-2, with a tentative D call TRBD1 (5 bases). Germline V gene data show CDR1 as MNHEY and CDR2 as SVGEGT. This CDR3 spans 15 amino acids. Trimming took off 3 bases at V and 3 bases at J, with 11 bases between the two ends. CDR3 in amino acids: CASSYEVRDTGELFF. CDR3 DNA sequence: TGTGCCAGCAGTTATGAGGTCAGGGACACCGGGGAGCTGTTTTTT.

This clonotype appeared a single time. This chain joins TRBV11-3 and TRBJ2-7, with TRBD1 as a possible D gene (5 bases). This CDR3 comprises 15 residues. The V end lost 2 bases, the J end lost 1 base, and 12 bases lay between the germline ends. The germline CDR1 and CDR2 sequences are SGHNT and YENEEA. CDR3 sequence reads: CASSLRYDSSYEQYF. The CDR3 DNA follows: TGTGCCAGCAGCTTAAGGTACGACAGTTCCTACGAGCAGTACTTC.

The V call is TRBV19, the J call TRBJ1-5; a possible D gene is TRBD1 (6 bases). The CDR3 is made up of 15 amino acids. Germline CDR1 is LNHDA and CDR2 is SQIVND (reference sequence). V was pared by 3 bases and J by 10 bases, with 19 bases between. In nucleotides, the CDR3 is TGTGCCAGTAGTATCGAAGGGACACTGGCATTTCCCCAGCATTTT. Its translation is CASSIEGTLAFPQHF.

This clonotype turned up a few times. The missing conserved phenylalanine or tryptophan at the end of this CDR3 makes a read error likely. The V call is TRBV12-3 or TRBV12-4, the J call TRBJ1-5; 7 nucleotides agree with TRBD1. The CDR3 extends over 15 amino acids. Trimming took 5 bases from V and 7 from J; bases not matched to a gene: 11. Here the CDR3 DNA reads TGTGCCAGCAGTGAAAGGGGGCACGAAAACCAGCCCCAGCATTCT. Amino acids: CASSERGHENQPQHS.

This chain uses TRBV11-1 with TRBJ2-1, with TRBD2 matching 8 bases. Trimming cost V 7 bases and J 2 bases; bases outside gene matches: 7. The CDR3 loop spans 15 amino acids. Germline loops: CDR1 SGHAT, CDR2 FQDESV (reference sequence). This CDR3 is CASMSGSGAYNEQFF. Here the CDR3 DNA reads TGTGCCAGCATGAGCGGGAGCGGGGCCTACAATGAGCAGTTCTTC.

This clonotype was detected ten times or more. J is TRBJ1-4 and V is TRBV5-4; D is possibly TRBD1 (5 bases). Trimming took 4 bases from V and 14 from J, leaving 18 bases between them. Germline V gives CDR1 SGHNT, CDR2 YYREEE (reference sequence). The CDR3 sequence is 13 residues long. CDR3 amino acids: CASSPDGNGALFF. In DNA form, the CDR3 reads TGTGCCAGCAGCCCAGACGGAAACGGGGCGCTGTTTTTT.